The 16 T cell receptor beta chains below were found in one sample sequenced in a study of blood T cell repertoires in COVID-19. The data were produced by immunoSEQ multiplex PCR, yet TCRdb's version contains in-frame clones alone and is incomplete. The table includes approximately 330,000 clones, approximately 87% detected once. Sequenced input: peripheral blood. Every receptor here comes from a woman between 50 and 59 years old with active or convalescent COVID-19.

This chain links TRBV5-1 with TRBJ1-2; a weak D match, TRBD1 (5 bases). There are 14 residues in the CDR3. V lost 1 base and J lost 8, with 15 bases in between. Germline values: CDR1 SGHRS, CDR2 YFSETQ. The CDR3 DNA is TGCGCCAGCAGCTTGCCTGGGGCCCCTCGAGGCTACACCTTC. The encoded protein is CASSLPGAPRGYTF.

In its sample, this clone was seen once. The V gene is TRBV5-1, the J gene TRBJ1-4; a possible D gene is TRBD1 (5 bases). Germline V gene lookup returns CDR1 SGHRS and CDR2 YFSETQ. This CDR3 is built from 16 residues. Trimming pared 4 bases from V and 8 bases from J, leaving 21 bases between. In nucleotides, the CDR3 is TGCGCCAGCAGCCTACTTTCGGGGGGAGGTGGAGAAAAACTGTTTTTT. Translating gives CASSLLSGGGGEKLFF.

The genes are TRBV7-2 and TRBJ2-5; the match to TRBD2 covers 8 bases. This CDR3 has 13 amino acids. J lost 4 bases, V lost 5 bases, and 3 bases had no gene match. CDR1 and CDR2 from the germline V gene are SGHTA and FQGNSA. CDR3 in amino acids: CASSPTSVETQYF. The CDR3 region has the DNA TGTGCCAGCAGCCCGACTAGCGTAGAGACCCAGTACTTC.

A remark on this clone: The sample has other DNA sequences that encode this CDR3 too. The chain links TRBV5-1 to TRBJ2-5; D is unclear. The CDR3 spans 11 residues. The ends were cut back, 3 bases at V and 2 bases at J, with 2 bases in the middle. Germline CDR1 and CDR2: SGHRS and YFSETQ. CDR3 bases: TGCGCCAGCAGCTCGCAAGAGACCCAGTACTTC. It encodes CASSSQETQYF.

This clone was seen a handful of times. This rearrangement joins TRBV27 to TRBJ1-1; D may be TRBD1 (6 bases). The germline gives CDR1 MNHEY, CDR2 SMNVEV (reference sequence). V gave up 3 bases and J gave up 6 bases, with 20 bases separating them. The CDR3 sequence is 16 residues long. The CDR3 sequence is CASSFSFGGLGAEAFF. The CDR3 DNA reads TGTGCCAGCAGTTTCTCGTTCGGGGGGCTTGGGGCTGAAGCTTTCTTT.

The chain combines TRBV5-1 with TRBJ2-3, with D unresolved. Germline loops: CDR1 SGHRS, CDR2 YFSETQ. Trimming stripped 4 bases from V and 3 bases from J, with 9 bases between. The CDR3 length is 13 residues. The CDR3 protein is CASSKLPTDTQYF. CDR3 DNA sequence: TGCGCCAGCAGCAAACTACCGACAGATACGCAGTATTTT.

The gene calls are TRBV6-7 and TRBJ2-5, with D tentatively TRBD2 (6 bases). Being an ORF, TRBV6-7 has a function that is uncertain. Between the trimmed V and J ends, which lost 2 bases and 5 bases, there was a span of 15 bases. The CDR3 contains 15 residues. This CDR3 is CASSYGRDRTETQYF. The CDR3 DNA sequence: TGTGCCAGCAGTTACGGGCGGGATAGGACGGAGACCCAGTACTTC.

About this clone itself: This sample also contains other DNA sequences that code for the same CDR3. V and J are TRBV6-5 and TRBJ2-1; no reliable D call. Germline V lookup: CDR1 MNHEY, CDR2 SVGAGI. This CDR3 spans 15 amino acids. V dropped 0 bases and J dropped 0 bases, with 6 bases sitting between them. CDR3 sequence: CASSYSPSSYNEQFF. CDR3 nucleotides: TGTGCCAGCAGTTACTCCCCGAGCTCCTACAATGAGCAGTTCTTC.

CDR3 sequence (DNA): TGTGCCAGTAGTGGGCGGACGGCACAGGGCTCCGGGGAGCTGTTTTTT. Protein: CASSGRTAQGSGELFF. The chain has TRBV19 and TRBJ2-2; TRBD1 is a possible D gene (6 bases). V was clipped by 5 bases and J by 6 bases, with 19 bases between them. CDR1 is LNHDA and CDR2 is SQIVND in the germline V gene (reference sequence). This CDR3 is 16 amino acids long.

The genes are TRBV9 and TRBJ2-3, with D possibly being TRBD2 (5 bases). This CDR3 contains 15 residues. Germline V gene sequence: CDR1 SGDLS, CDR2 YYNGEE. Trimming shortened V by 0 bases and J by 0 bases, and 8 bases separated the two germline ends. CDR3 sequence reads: CASSVDGDSTDTQYF. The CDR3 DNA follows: TGTGCCAGCAGCGTAGACGGGGATAGCACAGATACGCAGTATTTT. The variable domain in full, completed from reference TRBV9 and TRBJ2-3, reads DSGVTQTPKHLITATGQRVTLRCSPRSGDLSVYWYQQSLDQGLQFLIQYYNGEERAKGNILERFSAQQFPDLHSELNLSSLELGDSALYFCASSVDGDSTDTQYFGPGTRLTVL.

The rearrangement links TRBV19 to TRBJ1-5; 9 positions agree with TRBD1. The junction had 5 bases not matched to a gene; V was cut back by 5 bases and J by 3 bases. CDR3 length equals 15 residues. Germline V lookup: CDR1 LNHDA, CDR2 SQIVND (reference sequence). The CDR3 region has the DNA TGTGCCAGTAGTTCGGGACAGGGTTACAATCAGCCCCAGCATTTT. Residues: CASSSGQGYNQPQHF.

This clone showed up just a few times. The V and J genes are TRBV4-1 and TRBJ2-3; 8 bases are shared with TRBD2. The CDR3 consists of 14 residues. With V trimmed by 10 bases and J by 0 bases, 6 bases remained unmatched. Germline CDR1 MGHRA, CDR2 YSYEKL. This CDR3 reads CATGASGSTDTQYF. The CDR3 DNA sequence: TGCGCCACCGGGGCTAGCGGGAGCACAGATACGCAGTATTTT.

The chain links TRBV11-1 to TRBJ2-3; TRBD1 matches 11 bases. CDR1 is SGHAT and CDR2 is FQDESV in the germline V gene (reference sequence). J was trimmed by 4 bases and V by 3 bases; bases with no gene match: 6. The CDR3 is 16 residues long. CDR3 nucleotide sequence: TGTGCCAGCAGCTTTAACGGACAGGGGGCTGCAGATACGCAGTATTTT. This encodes CASSFNGQGAADTQYF.

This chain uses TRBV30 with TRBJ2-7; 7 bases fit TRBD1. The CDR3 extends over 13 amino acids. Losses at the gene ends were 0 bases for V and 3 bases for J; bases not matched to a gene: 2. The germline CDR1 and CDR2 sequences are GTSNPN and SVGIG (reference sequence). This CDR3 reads CAWSVQGSYEQYF. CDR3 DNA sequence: TGTGCCTGGAGTGTACAGGGGAGCTACGAGCAGTACTTC.

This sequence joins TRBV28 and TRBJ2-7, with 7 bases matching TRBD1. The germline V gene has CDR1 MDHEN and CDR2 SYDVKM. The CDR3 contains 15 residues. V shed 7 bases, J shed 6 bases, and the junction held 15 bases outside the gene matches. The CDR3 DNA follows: TGTGCCAGCAAAGATACAGGGGCTTACTTCGCCGAGCAGTACTTC. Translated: CASKDTGAYFAEQYF.

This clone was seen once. The chain's CDR3 is CATSRGRTGQISYEQYF. The CDR3 DNA follows: TGTGCCACCAGCAGAGGCCGGACAGGCCAGATCTCCTACGAGCAGTACTTC. The chain employs TRBV15 and TRBJ2-7; the match to TRBD1 covers 7 bases. Germline CDR1 reads LNHNV; CDR2 reads YYDKDF (reference sequence). The V and J ends lost 1 base and 0 bases, in that order; junction bases with no gene match: 9. This CDR3 is built from 17 residues.